A selection of T cell receptor beta chains follows, all from one sample in a study of metastatic and nonmetastatic thyroid tumors. TCRdb re-analyzed the PCR reads using MiXCR. The sample contains about 39,000 clones, around 20% of which appear only once. The sample taken for sequencing was blood. The receptors shown here come from a female donor with papillary thyroid cancer or a benign thyroid nodule (not recorded which). Some clones in this sample may be carry-over from other donors' samples. Both conserved end residues are part of each CDR3. The D gene is left open where the match is weak. Some rows mark clone size as missing; the rest say once, few, many or name a class of expanded clone.

NA	TRBV7-3	TRBJ1-1	many	CASSLTGSFTEAFF	TGTGCCAGCAGCTTAACAGGGAGTTTCACTGAAGCTTTCTTT
TRBD2	TRBV2	TRBJ2-1	NA	CASIRTSGSYNEQFF	TGTGCCAGCATCCGGACTAGCGGGAGCTACAATGAGCAGTTCTTC
NA	TRBV5-1	TRBJ1-2	many	CASSLGSYYGYTF	TGCGCCAGCAGCTTGGGCTCCTACTATGGCTACACCTTC
TRBD1	TRBV18	TRBJ2-1	many	CASSPGTDEQFF	TGTGCCAGCTCACCGGGGACAGATGAGCAGTTCTTC
TRBD1	TRBV30	TRBJ1-5	NA	CAWSVGQASNQPQHF	TGTGCCTGGAGTGTGGGACAGGCCAGCAATCAGCCCCAGCATTTT
TRBD2	TRBV20-1	TRBJ2-5	many	CSARESGRETQYF	TGCAGTGCTAGAGAAAGCGGGAGAGAGACCCAGTACTTC
TRBD2	TRBV27	TRBJ2-2	few	CASSLSSGSAELFF	TGTGCCAGCAGTTTATCCAGCGGGAGCGCGGAGCTGTTTTTT
TRBD2	TRBV5-8	TRBJ2-3	many	CASSLAIAGGDTQYF	TGTGCCAGCAGCTTGGCGATAGCGGGAGGGGATACGCAGTATTTT
TRBD2	TRBV11-1	TRBJ2-1	NA	CASSLAGGRAETEQFF	TGTGCCAGCAGCTTAGCGGGGGGGAGGGCCGAGACTGAGCAGTTCTTC
NA	TRBV12-3/TRBV12-4	TRBJ1-2	NA	CASSFDNTRGYTF	TGTGCCAGCAGTTTCGACAACACACGTGGCTACACCTTC
NA	TRBV20-1	TRBJ1-1	many	CSATRNTASRGAFF	TGCAGTGCAACCCGGAACACAGCCAGCCGGGGAGCTTTCTTT
TRBD1	TRBV4-2	TRBJ1-1	NA	CASSQAGTATTEAFF	TGTGCCAGCAGCCAAGCCGGGACAGCAACCACTGAAGCTTTCTTT
TRBD2	TRBV4-1	TRBJ2-1	many	CASSQVMSGRAYNEQFF	TGCGCCAGCAGCCAAGTTATGAGCGGGAGGGCCTACAATGAGCAGTTCTTC
NA	TRBV6-1	TRBJ1-1	few	CATEGQMNTEAFF	TGTGCCACCGAGGGGCAGATGAACACTGAAGCTTTCTTT
NA	TRBV19	TRBJ1-5	many	CASSLGRFYNQPQHF	TGTGCCAGTAGTTTGGGGAGGTTCTACAATCAGCCCCAGCATTTT
NA	TRBV5-1	TRBJ2-5	many	CASSLEVGGETQYF	TGCGCCAGCAGCTTGGAGGTAGGAGGAGAGACCCAGTACTTC
NA	TRBV28	TRBJ2-2	many	CASRKFVETDPTGELFF	TGTGCCAGCAGAAAATTTGTGGAGACCGACCCCACCGGGGAGCTGTTTTTT
TRBD2	TRBV28	TRBJ2-1	few	CASTTFSGRAINEQFF	TGTGCCAGCACCACATTTAGCGGGAGGGCCATTAATGAGCAGTTCTTC
NA	TRBV10-3	TRBJ2-5	many	CAISEGQQETQYF	TGTGCCATCAGTGAAGGACAACAAGAGACCCAGTACTTC
TRBD2	TRBV19	TRBJ2-1	many	CASSPRGSGTNNEQFF	TGTGCCAGTAGTCCTCGTGGGAGCGGGACCAACAATGAGCAGTTCTTC
NA	TRBV15	TRBJ2-3	many	CATSRNGLFIDTQYF	TGTGCCACCAGCAGAAATGGGCTTTTCATAGATACGCAGTATTTT
TRBD2	TRBV28	TRBJ2-3	NA	CASTHQWTSGSPDTQYF	TGTGCCAGCACCCACCAATGGACTAGCGGGAGTCCAGATACGCAGTATTTT
TRBD2	TRBV7-3	TRBJ2-1	many	CASSLTAGGFYNEQFF	TGTGCCAGCAGCTTAACAGCGGGAGGATTCTACAATGAGCAGTTCTTC
NA	TRBV27	TRBJ2-2	few	CASTSDSTGELFF	TGTGCCAGCACCTCCGATAGCACCGGGGAGCTGTTTTTT
NA	TRBV2	TRBJ1-6	NA	CARITGVGTYNSPLHF	TGTGCCAGAATTACTGGCGTGGGCACCTATAATTCACCCCTCCACTTT
NA	TRBV19	TRBJ1-5	many	CASSQQGNQPQHF	TGTGCCAGTTCTCAACAGGGCAATCAGCCCCAGCATTTT
TRBD1	TRBV28	TRBJ2-7	medium-sized	CASSRGDSSYEQYF	TGTGCCAGCAGCCGAGGGGACAGCTCCTACGAGCAGTACTTC
TRBD1	TRBV18	TRBJ1-4	many	CASSLDRDAEKLFF	TGTGCCAGCTCCCTCGACAGGGACGCTGAAAAACTGTTTTTT
NA	TRBV6-1	TRBJ2-1	few	CASTPPPLTANNEQFF	TGTGCCAGCACTCCACCCCCCTTGACAGCCAACAATGAGCAGTTCTTC
NA	TRBV11-2	TRBJ2-5	few	CASSDGFQETQYF	TGTGCCAGCAGCGACGGGTTCCAAGAGACCCAGTACTTC
TRBD1	TRBV7-6	TRBJ1-1	many	CASSQGQGNTEAFF	TGTGCCAGCAGCCAAGGACAGGGGAACACTGAAGCTTTCTTT
TRBD1	TRBV10-3	TRBJ2-1	many	CAISDPHLQGGNEQFF	TGTGCCATCAGTGACCCACACTTACAGGGGGGCAATGAGCAGTTCTTC
TRBD2	TRBV18	TRBJ2-1	many	CASSPLGSSGFSYNEQFF	TGTGCCAGCTCACCACTAGGGTCTAGCGGGTTCTCCTACAATGAGCAGTTCTTC
NA	TRBV30	TRBJ2-7	NA	CAWSLVSDYEQYF	TGTGCCTGGAGTCTTGTATCTGACTACGAGCAGTACTTC
NA	TRBV6-1	TRBJ2-1	NA	CASSGTGTSCSNEQFF	TGTGCCAGCAGTGGGACAGGGACTAGCTGTAGCAATGAGCAGTTCTTC
NA	TRBV5-1	TRBJ2-1	many	CASSLGGANNEQFF	TGCGCCAGCAGCTTGGGGGGGGCCAACAATGAGCAGTTCTTC
TRBD1	TRBV6-2/TRBV6-3	TRBJ2-6	few	CASFGWTGQTSGANVLTF	TGTGCCAGCTTTGGGTGGACGGGACAGACGTCTGGGGCCAACGTCCTTACTTTC
NA	TRBV15	TRBJ1-6	many	CATSREGIDYSPLHF	TGTGCCACCAGCAGAGAGGGTATCGATTATTCACCCCTCCACTTT
NA	TRBV10-3	TRBJ2-3	many	CAIRNETGSDTQYF	TGTGCCATCAGGAATGAAACTGGGAGCGATACGCAGTATTTT
TRBD2	TRBV6-1	TRBJ2-7	NA	CASSDKIAGGYEQYF	TGTGCCAGCAGTGATAAAATAGCGGGGGGCTACGAGCAGTACTTC
NA	TRBV6-1	TRBJ1-5	many	CASRQQGPHQPQHF	TGTGCCAGCAGACAACAGGGACCCCATCAGCCCCAGCATTTT
NA	TRBV5-1	TRBJ2-6	medium-sized	CASSFSPLPNVLTF	TGCGCCAGCAGCTTTTCCCCACTTCCTAACGTCCTGACTTTC
TRBD2	TRBV20-1	TRBJ2-1	once	CSARDPKGLAGQFF	TGCAGTGCTAGAGATCCCAAGGGACTAGCCGGTCAGTTCTTC
TRBD2	TRBV27	TRBJ2-1	many	CASSFGLRGIGDYTYNEQFF	TGTGCCAGCAGTTTCGGTCTCCGAGGAATTGGGGACTACACCTACAATGAGCAGTTCTTC
TRBD1	TRBV20-1	TRBJ2-7	many	CSAITGGYPYEQYF	TGCAGTGCTATAACAGGGGGGTATCCCTACGAGCAGTACTTC
TRBD2	TRBV5-5	TRBJ2-2	NA	CASSFLAGGDGELFF	TGTGCCAGCAGCTTCCTAGCGGGAGGTGACGGGGAGCTGTTTTTT
TRBD2	TRBV6-4	TRBJ2-1	many	CASSEVAGDYNEQFF	TGTGCCAGCAGTGAAGTAGCGGGAGATTACAATGAGCAGTTCTTC
NA	TRBV20-1	TRBJ2-3	many	CSPMTDTQYF	TGCAGCCCGATGACAGATACGCAGTATTTT
NA	TRBV3-1	TRBJ1-4	many	CASSQGGVGEKLFF	TGTGCCAGCAGCCAAGGCGGGGTTGGTGAAAAACTGTTTTTT
NA	TRBV12-3/TRBV12-4	TRBJ1-5	NA	CASSFCRGDQPQHF	TGTGCCAGCAGTTTTTGCAGGGGAGATCAGCCCCAGCATTTT
NA	TRBV29-1	TRBJ2-5	many	CSVEAGEQYF	TGCAGCGTTGAAGCTGGGGAACAGTACTTC
NA	TRBV27	TRBJ1-2	few	CTSITLPTNYGYTF	TGTACCAGCATTACGCTCCCAACGAACTATGGCTACACCTTC
NA	TRBV6-1	TRBJ2-5	few	CASSHGIEKETQYF	TGTGCCAGCAGCCACGGGATAGAAAAAGAGACCCAGTACTTC
NA	TRBV6-4	TRBJ2-6	few	CASSDSNSDSGANVLTF	TGTGCCAGCAGTGACTCGAACAGTGACTCTGGGGCCAACGTCCTCACTTTC
TRBD2	TRBV12-3/TRBV12-4	TRBJ2-7	few	CASSKSGSGLAGHEQYF	TGTGCCAGTAGTAAATCGGGAAGTGGTCTAGCGGGGCACGAGCAGTACTTC
NA	TRBV6-1	TRBJ1-5	many	CASKRGINQPQHF	TGTGCCTCCAAGCGGGGAATAAATCAGCCCCAGCATTTT
TRBD2	TRBV19	TRBJ2-3	many	CASSSGRGADTQYF	TGTGCCAGTAGTAGCGGGAGAGGAGCAGATACGCAGTATTTT
NA	TRBV12-3/TRBV12-4	TRBJ2-7	NA	CASSPSHEQYF	TGTGCCAGCAGCCCCTCCCACGAGCAGTACTTC
NA	TRBV11-2	TRBJ2-1	many	CASSLELGEWSYNEQFF	TGTGCCAGCAGCTTAGAACTGGGGGAGTGGTCCTACAATGAGCAGTTCTTC